The rows below give T cell receptor beta chains drawn from one sample of a study of cytomegalovirus exposure and HLA in healthy donors. Method: immunoSEQ multiplex PCR; TCRdb's copy keeps in-frame clones and lacks some. The sample shows 200,000 to 250,000 clones, 80% to 85% of them seen only once. Sequenced input: PBMCs. These receptors all come from a woman aged 40 to 50 in good health and CMV-seronegative. Both conserved end residues are part of each CDR3. A D gene is named only where the DNA matches it firmly. The size entry is marked missing in some rows and otherwise reads once, few, many or a size class.

CDR3aa: CASSQTGTGYYEQYF; CDR3nt: TGTGCCAGCAGTCAGACAGGGACAGGTTACTACGAGCAGTACTTC; j_gene: TRBJ2-7; v_gene: TRBV27; d_gene: TRBD1; abundance: once
CDR3aa: CASSKREGSTDTQYF; CDR3nt: TGTGCCAGCAGTAAGCGGGAGGGTTCGACAGATACGCAGTATTTT; j_gene: TRBJ2-3; v_gene: TRBV25-1; d_gene: TRBD2; abundance: .
CDR3aa: CASSGGDGYEQYF; CDR3nt: TGTGCCAGCAGTGGGGGGGACGGCTACGAGCAGTACTTC; j_gene: TRBJ2-7; v_gene: TRBV28; d_gene: TRBD2; abundance: .
CDR3aa: CASSPNPTSEQFF; CDR3nt: TGTGCCAGCAGCCCTAACCCGACTAGCGAGCAGTTCTTC; j_gene: TRBJ2-1; v_gene: TRBV4-2; d_gene: TRBD2; abundance: once
CDR3aa: CASSLRDRDTGANVLTF; CDR3nt: TGTGCCAGCAGCTTAAGGGACAGGGATACTGGGGCCAACGTCCTGACTTTC; j_gene: TRBJ2-6; v_gene: TRBV7-8; d_gene: TRBD1; abundance: .
CDR3aa: CASRGGARNEQFF; CDR3nt: TGTGCCAGCAGGGGAGGCGCTAGGAATGAGCAGTTCTTC; j_gene: TRBJ2-1; v_gene: TRBV2; d_gene: .; abundance: .
CDR3aa: CASSLGAQGTYEQYF; CDR3nt: TGTGCCAGCAGCTTGGGCGCGCAGGGTACCTACGAGCAGTACTTC; j_gene: TRBJ2-7; v_gene: TRBV5-5; d_gene: .; abundance: .
CDR3aa: CASSLAGTYEQYF; CDR3nt: TGTGCCAGCAGTCTGGCAGGGACCTACGAGCAGTACTTC; j_gene: TRBJ2-7; v_gene: TRBV6-1; d_gene: .; abundance: once
CDR3aa: CASSPGAGAYGYTF; CDR3nt: TGTGCCAGCAGCCCAGGGGCGGGAGCCTATGGCTACACCTTC; j_gene: TRBJ1-2; v_gene: TRBV5-6; d_gene: .; abundance: .
CDR3aa: CASSSKWAQNSPLHF; CDR3nt: TGCGCCAGCAGCTCGAAGTGGGCTCAAAATTCACCCCTCCACTTT; j_gene: TRBJ1-6; v_gene: TRBV5-1; d_gene: .; abundance: .
CDR3aa: CATSSRQGAPYEQYF; CDR3nt: TGTGCCACCAGCAGTAGACAGGGGGCCCCCTACGAGCAGTACTTC; j_gene: TRBJ2-7; v_gene: TRBV15; d_gene: TRBD1; abundance: .
CDR3aa: CSVGGYGGGTEAFF; CDR3nt: TGCAGCGTTGGGGGGTATGGGGGAGGTACTGAAGCTTTCTTT; j_gene: TRBJ1-1; v_gene: TRBV29-1; d_gene: .; abundance: .
CDR3aa: CASSRTKSGYTDTQYF; CDR3nt: TGTGCCAGCAGCCGAACAAAAAGCGGGTATACAGATACGCAGTATTTT; j_gene: TRBJ2-3; v_gene: TRBV5-6; d_gene: .; abundance: .
CDR3aa: CASSEGSGNRGNTQYF; CDR3nt: TGTGCCAGCAGTGAAGGGAGCGGGAACAGGGGGAATACGCAGTATTTT; j_gene: TRBJ2-3; v_gene: TRBV6-1; d_gene: .; abundance: once
CDR3aa: CASSPRRRFGTEAFF; CDR3nt: TGTGCCAGCAGCCCGCGAAGGAGGTTTGGCACTGAAGCTTTCTTT; j_gene: TRBJ1-1; v_gene: TRBV5-6; d_gene: .; abundance: .
CDR3aa: CASSAPRLNTEAFF; CDR3nt: TGTGCCAGCTCAGCACCGAGGCTGAACACTGAAGCTTTCTTT; j_gene: TRBJ1-1; v_gene: TRBV18; d_gene: .; abundance: .
CDR3aa: CASSPAGDGYGYTF; CDR3nt: TGCGCCAGCAGCCCAGCGGGCGACGGCTATGGCTACACCTTC; j_gene: TRBJ1-2; v_gene: TRBV5-1; d_gene: .; abundance: once
CDR3aa: CASSDLGQVVEAFF; CDR3nt: TGTGCCAGTAGCGATTTGGGACAGGTTGTTGAAGCTTTCTTT; j_gene: TRBJ1-1; v_gene: TRBV19; d_gene: TRBD1; abundance: .
CDR3aa: CASSFASGSYEQYF; CDR3nt: TGTGCCAGCAGCTTCGCTAGCGGGAGCTACGAGCAGTACTTC; j_gene: TRBJ2-7; v_gene: TRBV5-4; d_gene: TRBD2; abundance: .
CDR3aa: CASSRGRGTEAFF; CDR3nt: TGTGCCAGCAGTAGGGGGAGGGGCACTGAAGCTTTCTTT; j_gene: TRBJ1-1; v_gene: TRBV27; d_gene: .; abundance: .
CDR3aa: CASSLRDDQRGYNEQFF; CDR3nt: TGTGCCAGCAGCCTTAGGGACGACCAGCGGGGCTACAATGAGCAGTTCTTC; j_gene: TRBJ2-1; v_gene: TRBV7-9; d_gene: TRBD2; abundance: .
CDR3aa: CASAGTGNAEAFF; CDR3nt: TGTGCCAGCGCCGGGACAGGGAACGCTGAAGCTTTCTTT; j_gene: TRBJ1-1; v_gene: TRBV2; d_gene: TRBD1; abundance: .
CDR3aa: CASSLASGTYEQYF; CDR3nt: TGCGCCAGCAGCTTGGCTAGCGGGACCTACGAGCAGTACTTC; j_gene: TRBJ2-7; v_gene: TRBV5-1; d_gene: TRBD2; abundance: .
CDR3aa: CASSLGTVEKLFF; CDR3nt: TGTGCCAGCAGCTTGGGGACAGTTGAAAAACTGTTTTTT; j_gene: TRBJ1-4; v_gene: TRBV5-4; d_gene: .; abundance: .
CDR3aa: CAWNGDRVSGANVLTF; CDR3nt: TGTGCCTGGAACGGGGACAGGGTCTCTGGGGCCAACGTCCTGACTTTC; j_gene: TRBJ2-6; v_gene: TRBV30; d_gene: TRBD1; abundance: .
CDR3aa: CAGNRGIEAFF; CDR3nt: TGTGCCGGGAACAGGGGGATTGAAGCTTTCTTT; j_gene: TRBJ1-1; v_gene: TRBV30; d_gene: TRBD1; abundance: .
CDR3aa: CASSLLAGGYNEQFF; CDR3nt: TGTGCCAGCAGTCTTCTAGCGGGAGGCTACAATGAGCAGTTCTTC; j_gene: TRBJ2-1; v_gene: TRBV6-4; d_gene: TRBD2; abundance: .
CDR3aa: CASSQDPDRGLVSNQPQHF; CDR3nt: TGCGCCAGCAGCCAAGATCCGGACAGGGGGCTAGTGAGCAATCAGCCCCAGCATTTT; j_gene: TRBJ1-5; v_gene: TRBV4-1; d_gene: TRBD1; abundance: once
CDR3aa: CASSPTSGLVTDTQYF; CDR3nt: TGTGCCAGCAGCCCTACTTCGGGACTAGTTACAGATACGCAGTATTTT; j_gene: TRBJ2-3; v_gene: TRBV9; d_gene: TRBD2; abundance: .
CDR3aa: CASSFYRGSAYGYTF; CDR3nt: TGTGCCAGCAGTTTCTACAGGGGATCTGCCTATGGCTACACCTTC; j_gene: TRBJ1-2; v_gene: TRBV27; d_gene: TRBD1; abundance: .
CDR3aa: CASSGGTALNTEAFF; CDR3nt: TGCGCCAGCAGTGGGGGGACAGCCCTGAACACTGAAGCTTTCTTT; j_gene: TRBJ1-1; v_gene: TRBV10-2; d_gene: TRBD1; abundance: .
CDR3aa: CASSLQGDSYEQYF; CDR3nt: TGTGCCAGCAGCCTACAGGGTGATAGCTACGAGCAGTACTTC; j_gene: TRBJ2-7; v_gene: TRBV7-2; d_gene: .; abundance: .
CDR3aa: CASSLYPKGWEGPTDTQYF; CDR3nt: TGTGCCAGCAGTTTATATCCGAAAGGGTGGGAGGGCCCCACAGATACGCAGTATTTT; j_gene: TRBJ2-3; v_gene: TRBV27; d_gene: TRBD2; abundance: .
CDR3aa: CATSGAGDPDTQYF; CDR3nt: TGTGCCACCAGCGGAGCGGGAGATCCAGATACGCAGTATTTT; j_gene: TRBJ2-3; v_gene: TRBV15; d_gene: TRBD2; abundance: few
CDR3aa: CASSQDWVGGRAANEQFF; CDR3nt: TGCGCCAGCAGCCAAGACTGGGTTGGCGGGAGGGCGGCCAATGAGCAGTTCTTC; j_gene: TRBJ2-1; v_gene: TRBV4-3; d_gene: TRBD2; abundance: .
CDR3aa: CASSPFVRGGPDTQYF; CDR3nt: TGTGCCAGCAGCCCCTTCGTGAGGGGGGGCCCAGATACGCAGTATTTT; j_gene: TRBJ2-3; v_gene: TRBV7-2; d_gene: .; abundance: .
CDR3aa: CSAPGGNEQFF; CDR3nt: TGCAGTGCTCCAGGGGGCAATGAGCAGTTCTTC; j_gene: TRBJ2-1; v_gene: TRBV20-1; d_gene: TRBD1; abundance: .
CDR3aa: CASTFEAGHNEQFF; CDR3nt: TGTGCCAGCACCTTCGAAGCGGGACACAATGAGCAGTTCTTC; j_gene: TRBJ2-1; v_gene: TRBV7-3; d_gene: TRBD2; abundance: .
CDR3aa: CASSESGTSYIQYF; CDR3nt: TGCGCCAGCAGTGAGTCGGGGACTAGTTACATTCAGTACTTC; j_gene: TRBJ2-4; v_gene: TRBV10-1; d_gene: TRBD2; abundance: .
CDR3aa: CASSSTGKETQYF; CDR3nt: TGCGCCAGCAGCTCTACAGGGAAAGAGACCCAGTACTTC; j_gene: TRBJ2-5; v_gene: TRBV5-1; d_gene: .; abundance: .
CDR3aa: CAGSRGGTSGAYNEQFF; CDR3nt: TGTGCCGGTAGTAGAGGCGGGACTAGCGGGGCTTACAATGAGCAGTTCTTC; j_gene: TRBJ2-1; v_gene: TRBV19; d_gene: TRBD2; abundance: .
CDR3aa: CAWWGQGTNEKLFF; CDR3nt: TGTGCCTGGTGGGGACAAGGCACTAATGAAAAACTGTTTTTT; j_gene: TRBJ1-4; v_gene: TRBV30; d_gene: .; abundance: once
CDR3aa: CASSLDLPSTLAGEDPDTQYF; CDR3nt: TGTGCCAGCAGCTTAGATCTCCCCTCCACGCTAGCGGGAGAAGATCCAGATACGCAGTATTTT; j_gene: TRBJ2-3; v_gene: TRBV7-8; d_gene: TRBD2; abundance: .
CDR3aa: CASSPTGGNTEAFF; CDR3nt: TGTGCCAGCTCCCCGACAGGGGGGAACACTGAAGCTTTCTTT; j_gene: TRBJ1-1; v_gene: TRBV18; d_gene: TRBD1; abundance: .
CDR3aa: CASSYGTGGNQPQHF; CDR3nt: TGCGCCAGCAGCTACGGGACAGGGGGCAATCAGCCCCAGCATTTT; j_gene: TRBJ1-5; v_gene: TRBV5-1; d_gene: TRBD1; abundance: .
CDR3aa: CASSLIGSEQFF; CDR3nt: TGTGCCAGCAGCTTAATTGGTAGTGAGCAGTTCTTC; j_gene: TRBJ2-1; v_gene: TRBV7-3; d_gene: .; abundance: once
CDR3aa: CASSPTQTGTGQPQHF; CDR3nt: TGTGCCAGTAGTCCGACTCAGACAGGGACAGGTCAGCCCCAGCATTTT; j_gene: TRBJ1-5; v_gene: TRBV19; d_gene: TRBD1; abundance: .
CDR3aa: CASSAALGPYEQYF; CDR3nt: TGTGCCAGCAGCGCCGCCTTGGGCCCCTACGAGCAGTACTTC; j_gene: TRBJ2-7; v_gene: TRBV9; d_gene: .; abundance: once
CDR3aa: CASITPGTGDYGYTF; CDR3nt: TGTGCCAGTATCACACCCGGGACAGGGGACTATGGCTACACCTTC; j_gene: TRBJ1-2; v_gene: TRBV19; d_gene: TRBD1; abundance: .
CDR3aa: CASSLGLDRGGDEQYF; CDR3nt: TGTGCCAGCAGCTTAGGCTTGGATCGGGGGGGGGACGAGCAGTACTTC; j_gene: TRBJ2-7; v_gene: TRBV7-8; d_gene: TRBD2; abundance: .
CDR3aa: CASSLGRFYGYTF; CDR3nt: TGTGCCAGCAGCTTAGGGAGATTCTATGGCTACACCTTC; j_gene: TRBJ1-2; v_gene: TRBV7-9; d_gene: .; abundance: .